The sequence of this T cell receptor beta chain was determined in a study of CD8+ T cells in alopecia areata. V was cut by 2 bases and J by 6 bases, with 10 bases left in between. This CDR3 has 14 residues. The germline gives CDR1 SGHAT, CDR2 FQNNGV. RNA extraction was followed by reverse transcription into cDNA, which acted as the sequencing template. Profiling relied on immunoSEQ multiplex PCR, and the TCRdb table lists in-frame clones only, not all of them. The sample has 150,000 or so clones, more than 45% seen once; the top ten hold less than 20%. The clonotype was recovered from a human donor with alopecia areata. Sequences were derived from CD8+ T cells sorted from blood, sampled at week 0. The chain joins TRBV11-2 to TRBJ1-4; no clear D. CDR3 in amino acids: CASSLIGRDEKLFF. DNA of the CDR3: TGTGCCAGCAGCTTAATAGGACGAGATGAAAAACTGTTTTTT.